This entry lists 8 T cell receptor beta chains sequenced from one sample in a study of shared T cell receptors in the human thymus. TCRdb's table, derived via immunoSEQ multiplex PCR, lists solely in-frame clones and lacks some. This sample has 700,000 or so clones, with approximately 83% found just once. Separately, the same data were catalogued under a study of human thymus T cells.

Sequencing used thymocytes. The receptors stem from a girl less than two years old with a congenital heart defect.

This chain joins TRBV7-4 and TRBJ2-3; D not certain. With 5 bases removed from V and 3 bases from J, the gap between germline ends came to 15 bases. From germline, CDR1 is SGHVT and CDR2 SQSDAQ. The CDR3 is 15 residues long. CDR3 loop: CASSPFIELTDTQYF. CDR3 DNA sequence: TGTGCCAGCAGCCCCTTCATCGAACTTACAGATACGCAGTATTTT.

The CDR3 is CASRDSGTYGYTF. The CDR3, as DNA: TGTGCCAGCCGGGACAGCGGAACCTATGGCTACACCTTC. This rearrangement joins TRBV18 to TRBJ1-2; 7 bases agree with TRBD1. There are 13 residues in the CDR3. V lost 8 bases to trimming and J lost 4 bases; unmatched junction nucleotides: 7. Germline loops: CDR1 KGHSH, CDR2 LQKENI.

This sequence joins TRBV6-1 and TRBJ1-2; D might be TRBD1 (5 bases). The ends were cut back, 1 base at V and 0 bases at J, with 9 bases in the middle. The CDR3 is 15 residues long. Germline V lookup: CDR1 MNHNS, CDR2 SASEGT. The CDR3 protein is CASSEGAGSNYGYTF. As DNA, the CDR3 is TGTGCCAGCAGTGAAGGGGCAGGGTCTAACTATGGCTACACCTTC.

The chain is built from TRBV30 and TRBJ2-5, with D possibly matching TRBD2 (6 bases). The CDR3 is 12 residues long. Germline V gives CDR1 GTSNPN, CDR2 SVGIG (reference sequence). The ends were cut back, 0 bases at V and 5 bases at J, with 7 bases in the middle. The CDR3, as DNA: TGTGCCTGGAGTGTACGGGGGGAGACCCAGTACTTC. Encoded protein: CAWSVRGETQYF.

The J gene is TRBJ2-7, the V gene TRBV28, with a weak D call TRBD2 (6 bases). Trimming took 3 bases from V and 6 from J, leaving 15 bases between them. The CDR3 sequence is 14 residues long. CDR1 is MDHEN, CDR2 SYDVKM, per germline. Here the CDR3 reads CASSFGRKKGEQYF. The CDR3, as DNA: TGTGCCAGCAGTTTCGGGAGAAAAAAGGGCGAGCAGTACTTC.

The genes are TRBV7-3 and TRBJ2-2, with D possibly matching TRBD1 (6 bases). V was shortened by 11 bases and J by 2 bases, with 27 bases between the two germline ends. The germline CDR1 and CDR2 sequences are SGHTA and FQGTGA. This CDR3 has 18 amino acids. The CDR3 bases are TGTGCCCCCCCCCGACCCTTTGGTCGGGACACTAACACCGGGGAGCTGTTTTTT. Translated: CAPPRPFGRDTNTGELFF.

The J gene is TRBJ2-3, the V gene TRBV4-3, with 9 nucleotides matching TRBD2. The V segment lost 0 bases and the J segment 4 bases; nucleotides outside the gene matches: 5. Germline-derived CDR1 and CDR2 are LGHNA and YSLEER. The CDR3 is 16 residues long. The DNA of the CDR3 is TGCGCCAGCAGCCAAGATGGCGGGGGGGCGGCAGATACGCAGTATTTT. As protein: CASSQDGGGAADTQYF.

The chain has TRBV25-1 and TRBJ1-5; 10 positions match TRBD1. V dropped 5 bases and J dropped 4; count of bases not matched to a gene: 2. There are 14 residues in the CDR3. Germline-derived CDR1 and CDR2 are MGHDK and SYGVNS. Here the CDR3 reads CASSQGQGNQPQHF. The CDR3 coding sequence is TGTGCCAGCAGTCAGGGACAGGGGAATCAGCCCCAGCATTTT.